One and the same sample provided the 25 T cell receptor beta chains below, sequenced in a study of cytomegalovirus exposure and HLA in healthy donors. Produced via immunoSEQ multiplex PCR; TCRdb's table is partial and in-frame only. The data hold roughly 250,000 clones, with around 88% observed a single time. Sequenced input: PBMCs. The receptors come from a woman in her twenties or thirties in good health and CMV-seropositive.

The chain carries TRBV29-1 and TRBJ2-3, with 7 bases that match TRBD2. The germline V gene encodes CDR1 SQVTM and CDR2 ANQGSEA. This CDR3 comprises 16 residues. V was clipped by 6 bases and J by 0 bases; unmatched bases: 12. The CDR3 here is CSVAGLISGSTDTQYF. In DNA form, the CDR3 reads TGCAGCGTCGCTGGCCTTATTAGCGGGAGCACAGATACGCAGTATTTT.

The V and J genes are TRBV21-1 and TRBJ2-3; TRBD2, the table's D call, lacks a check against the DNA. TRBV21-1 is marked as a pseudogene. CDR3 size: 17 residues. This CDR3 is CASSKRLAGPSTDTQYF. CDR3 bases: TGTGCCAGCAGCAAAAGGCTAGCGGGACCCAGCACAGATACGCAGTATTTT.

The rearrangement uses TRBV2 and TRBJ2-7, with 7 bases identical to TRBD1. Germline V gene sequence: CDR1 SNHLY, CDR2 FYNNEI. The CDR3 has 10 residues. The CDR3 DNA reads TGTGCCAGCAGTTACGACAGGGCCTTGGTC. Protein product: CASSYDRALV.

The chain recombines TRBV2 with TRBJ1-1; 7 bases are a match to TRBD1. The trim removed 0 bases at V and 2 bases at J, leaving 12 bases unmatched. The germline CDR1 and CDR2 sequences are SNHLY and FYNNEI. The CDR3 is 18 residues long. The CDR3 sequence: CASSEAHPTGTDNTEAFF. The CDR3 DNA reads as TGTGCCAGCAGTGAAGCGCATCCCACCGGGACAGATAACACTGAAGCTTTCTTT.

The V and J genes are TRBV5-1 and TRBJ2-7, with D maybe TRBD1 (5 bases). Per the germline V gene, CDR1 is SGHRS and CDR2 is YFSETQ. Trimming left V 2 bases short and J 6 bases short, with 15 bases between. CDR3 length equals 14 residues. The CDR3 sequence: CASSFLGAPGEQYF. The CDR3 nucleotides are TGCGCCAGCAGCTTTTTAGGGGCCCCTGGCGAGCAGTACTTC.

This clone was seen more than once but under ten times. This chain joins TRBV5-4 and TRBJ1-2; D gene unclear. Trimming pared 1 base from V and 4 bases from J, leaving 8 bases between. From germline, CDR1 is SGHNT and CDR2 YYREEE (reference sequence). This CDR3 spans 13 amino acids. In nucleotides, the CDR3 is TGTGCCAGCAGCTTGCTGGGCAGCTATGGCTACACCTTC. The encoded protein is CASSLLGSYGYTF.

The chain carries TRBV7-6 and TRBJ1-2; D gene unclear. The V end lost 1 base, the J end lost 4 bases, and 13 bases lay between the germline ends. The CDR3 loop spans 15 amino acids. CDR1 and CDR2 (germline): SGHVS, FNYEAQ. As DNA, the CDR3 is TGTGCCAGCAGCTTAGATCGCGGGGAGACCTATGGCTACACCTTC. This codes for CASSLDRGETYGYTF.

This clone was detected only a few times. The rearrangement uses TRBV18 and TRBJ2-7; TRBD1 aligns across 7 bases. Germline V CDR1 and CDR2: KGHSH, LQKENI. J lost 5 bases, V lost 3 bases, and 7 bases had no gene match. This CDR3 contains 14 residues. CDR3 protein: CASSPLSGQDEQYF. The CDR3 coding sequence is TGTGCCAGCTCACCGTTATCTGGACAGGACGAGCAGTACTTC. Filled out from reference TRBV18 and TRBJ2-7, the complete variable domain reads NAGVMQNPRHLVRRRGQEARLRCSPMKGHSHVYWYRQLPEEGLKFMVYLQKENIIDESGMPKERFSAEFPKEGPSILRIQQVVRGDSAAYFCASSPLSGQDEQYFGPGTRLTVT.

The chain joins TRBV6-5 to TRBJ1-1; 9 nucleotides line up with TRBD1. This CDR3 spans 14 amino acids. Losses at the gene ends were 7 bases for V and 4 bases for J; bases not matched to a gene: 7. Germline V gene lookup returns CDR1 MNHEY and CDR2 SVGAGI. CDR3 protein: CASTRGTGSTEAFF. As DNA, the CDR3 is TGTGCCAGCACAAGAGGGACAGGGAGCACTGAAGCTTTCTTT.

In this sample, this clone turned up a few times. V is TRBV4-1 and J is TRBJ1-4; the D gene is possibly TRBD1 (5 bases). Germline loops: CDR1 MGHRA, CDR2 YSYEKL. Trimming pared 0 bases from V and 5 bases from J, leaving 7 bases between. This CDR3 is 14 amino acids long. CDR3 coding DNA: TGCGCCAGCAGCCAAGACAGACAGAATGAAAAACTGTTTTTT. This translates into CASSQDRQNEKLFF.

The chain links TRBV6-5 to TRBJ2-2; TRBD1 might be the D (6 bases). Between the trimmed V and J ends, which lost 6 bases and 6 bases, there was a span of 17 bases. Germline V gives CDR1 MNHEY, CDR2 SVGAGI. This CDR3 has 15 residues. The CDR3, as DNA: TGTGCCAGCAGCCCGGACAGACCTAACGCCGGGGAGCTGTTTTTT. This codes for CASSPDRPNAGELFF.

The sample holds one count of this clone. The chain links TRBV27 to TRBJ2-6, with TRBD2 identical over 7 bases. Trimming took 2 bases from V and 3 from J; bases not matched to a gene: 7. The CDR3 has 17 residues. CDR1 and CDR2 (germline): MNHEY, SMNVEV (reference sequence). The CDR3 nucleotides are TGTGCCAGCAGTTTACGAGGCAGGGAGGGTGGGGCCAACGTCCTGACTTTC. It codes for CASSLRGREGGANVLTF.

This clone was recorded a few times. The V call is TRBV20-1, the J call TRBJ2-7; TRBD2 might be the D (5 bases). This CDR3 spans 11 amino acids. CDR1 is DFQATT and CDR2 is SNEGSKA in the germline V gene (reference sequence). CDR3 residues: CGCGSSYEQYF. The CDR3 coding sequence is TGCGGCTGTGGGAGCTCCTACGAGCAGTACTTC.

The gene calls are TRBV10-2 and TRBJ2-7, with TRBD2 matching over 8 bases. J gave up 3 bases and V 6 bases, and 10 bases lay outside the gene matches. The CDR3 covers 15 residues. Germline values: CDR1 WSHSY, CDR2 SAAADI. The CDR3 sequence: CASRDTGTRNYEQYF. CDR3 sequence (DNA): TGCGCCAGCAGAGATACCGGGACTAGAAACTACGAGCAGTACTTC.

This rearrangement joins TRBV7-8 to TRBJ2-7; 10 bases match TRBD1. The V and J ends lost 5 bases and 5 bases, in that order; junction bases with no gene match: 6. CDR1 is SGHVS and CDR2 is FQNEAQ in the germline V gene. The CDR3 totals 14 residues. CDR3 coding DNA: TGTGCCAGCAGCCTCCGGGACAGGGGCCACGAGCAGTACTTC. It translates to CASSLRDRGHEQYF.

The V and J genes are TRBV7-7 and TRBJ2-1; no clear D gene. This CDR3 is built from 14 residues. Per the germline V gene, CDR1 is SSHAT and CDR2 is FNYEAQ (reference sequence). V dropped 0 bases and J dropped 8 bases, with 11 bases sitting between them. The CDR3 region is CASSLAMANDEQFF. CDR3 in DNA: TGTGCCAGCAGCTTAGCGATGGCAAACGATGAGCAGTTCTTC.

The count of this clone is one. The genes are TRBV18 and TRBJ1-2; 7 positions agree with TRBD1. CDR1 is KGHSH and CDR2 is LQKENI in the germline V gene. Trimming removed 6 bases from V and 0 bases from J; junction bases left unmatched: 10. The CDR3 runs to 16 residues. The CDR3 protein is CASSTGTGTANYGYTF. CDR3 DNA: TGTGCCAGCTCCACGGGAACCGGGACAGCTAACTATGGCTACACCTTC. Full variable domain (remainder filled in from reference TRBV18 and TRBJ1-2): NAGVMQNPRHLVRRRGQEARLRCSPMKGHSHVYWYRQLPEEGLKFMVYLQKENIIDESGMPKERFSAEFPKEGPSILRIQQVVRGDSAAYFCASSTGTGTANYGYTFGSGTRLTVV.

The genes are TRBV5-5 and TRBJ1-2; TRBD1 might be the D (5 bases). CDR3 length: 15 residues. CDR1 is SGHKS and CDR2 is YYEKEE in the germline V gene (reference sequence). V shed 2 bases and J shed 3 bases, with 14 bases lying between them. The CDR3 region has the DNA TGTGCCAGCAGCTTTGAATGGACACATTACTATGGCTACACCTTC. Amino acid sequence: CASSFEWTHYYGYTF.

The rearrangement links TRBV2 to TRBJ2-7; 7 nucleotides match TRBD1. This CDR3 contains 13 residues. Germline V gene sequence: CDR1 SNHLY, CDR2 FYNNEI. J lost 3 bases, V lost 8 bases, and 7 bases had no gene match. CDR3: CASEGAEGYEQYF. DNA of the CDR3: TGTGCCAGCGAGGGGGCTGAAGGCTACGAGCAGTACTTC.

This clone was counted a single time. The rearrangement uses TRBV5-1 and TRBJ2-3; TRBD1 matches at 9 bases. Per the germline V gene, CDR1 is SGHRS and CDR2 is YFSETQ. This CDR3 is 15 amino acids long. The V segment lost 6 bases and the J segment 1 base; nucleotides outside the gene matches: 6. In nucleotides, the CDR3 is TGCGCCAGCAAACTCCGGGACAGGGGCACAGATACGCAGTATTTT. Protein product: CASKLRDRGTDTQYF.

The chain couples TRBV6-4 to TRBJ2-1; 10 bases map to TRBD2. The V gene's germline CDR1 is MRHNA and CDR2 SNTAGT. CDR3 length equals 16 residues. V was clipped by 6 bases and J by 7 bases; unmatched bases: 12. CDR3 region: CASSLFEAGGRNEQFF. The DNA of the CDR3 is TGTGCCAGCAGCCTGTTCGAAGCGGGAGGGCGGAATGAGCAGTTCTTC.

V and J are TRBV29-1 and TRBJ2-1, with D perhaps matching TRBD2 (6 bases). Looked up from germline, CDR1 is SQVTM and CDR2 is ANQGSEA. The V and J ends lost 5 bases and 7 bases respectively, with 15 bases between them. The CDR3 covers 13 residues. This chain's CDR3 is CSVYQRVSNEQFF. In DNA form, the CDR3 reads TGCAGCGTTTACCAGCGGGTTTCAAATGAGCAGTTCTTC.

This chain joins TRBV7-2 and TRBJ2-7; D unclear. Germline V gene sequence: CDR1 SGHTA, CDR2 FQGNSA. V was shortened by 4 bases and J by 6 bases, with 16 bases between the two germline ends. This CDR3 has 14 residues. CDR3 nucleotides: TGTGCCAGCAGCTGGGCGTCCAGTCCCACCGAGCAGTACTTC. This translates into CASSWASSPTEQYF.

The rearrangement joins TRBV19 to TRBJ2-5; D perhaps matches TRBD2 (5 bases). Germline CDR1 reads LNHDA; CDR2 reads SQIVND (reference sequence). The V end lost 6 bases, the J end lost 4 bases, and 15 bases lay between the germline ends. This CDR3 spans 14 amino acids. CDR3: CASSRRETRETQYF. CDR3 nucleotide sequence: TGTGCCAGTAGCAGACGGGAAACGAGAGAGACCCAGTACTTC.

V gene TRBV11-2 combines with J gene TRBJ2-2; the match to TRBD2 covers 9 bases. CDR1 and CDR2 from the germline V gene are SGHAT and FQNNGV. This CDR3 is built from 18 residues. V dropped 3 bases and J dropped 6; count of bases not matched to a gene: 14. In DNA, the CDR3 is TGTGCCAGCAGCTTCCTCATAATTAGCGGGAGTGTCCCCGGGGAGCTGTTTTTT. It translates to CASSFLIISGSVPGELFF. The full variable domain, rest sourced from reference TRBV11-2 and TRBJ2-2, is EAGVAQSPRYKIIEKRQSVAFWCNPISGHATLYWYQQILGQGPKLLIQFQNNGVVDDSQLPKDRFSAERLKGVDSTLKIQPAKLEDSAVYLCASSFLIISGSVPGELFFGEGSRLTVL.